The rows below give T cell receptor beta chains drawn from one sample of a study of T cells in Graves' hyperthyroidism and ophthalmopathy. TCRdb processed the multiplex PCR reads anew with MiXCR; each CDR3 protein has one entry. The sample yields some 300,000 distinct CDR3 sequences, roughly 15% seen once. Sample: blood. The receptors here all came from a woman aged 25 to 39 with Graves' hyperthyroidism that later progressed to Graves' ophthalmopathy. Each CDR3 is given without its conserved first and last residue.

ASSPPGLPSYEQY | TRBJ2-7 | TRBV18
AISPLQADTQY | TRBJ2-3 | TRBV10-3
ASSYVGGSSYEQY | TRBJ2-7 | TRBV6-2/TRBV6-3
ASSLGQEWGGYT | TRBJ1-2 | TRBV5-4
ASSYSSEKLF | TRBJ1-4 | TRBV6-2/TRBV6-3
ASSQEWALRHEQY | TRBJ2-7 | TRBV4-2
ASSLSDRGKYGYT | TRBJ1-2 | TRBV4-1
ASSQGATDPSGYT | TRBJ1-2 | TRBV4-3
ASSLDRAPGANVLT | TRBJ2-6 | TRBV12-3/TRBV12-4
ASSRRYEQY | TRBJ2-7 | TRBV3-1
ASSFVGLAGAGEQF | TRBJ2-1 | TRBV27
ASSDTGGRNTEAF | TRBJ1-1 | TRBV6-1
ASSLAGFGQF | TRBJ2-1 | TRBV11-2
ASSIGAQGCT | TRBJ1-2 | TRBV19
ASSTDAENTIY | TRBJ1-3 | TRBV5-4
ASSKDRDTEAF | TRBJ1-1 | TRBV7-2
ASTRDQTLGSYNEQF | TRBJ2-1 | TRBV19
ASSPRGEDNQPQH | TRBJ1-5 | TRBV19
ASSSQGNTIY | TRBJ1-3 | TRBV6-1
ASSRKGLAGGETQY | TRBJ2-5 | TRBV5-4
ASSPFRTGYEQY | TRBJ2-7 | TRBV4-3
ASSPRDTQY | TRBJ2-3 | TRBV7-8
ASTPSVYNEQF | TRBJ2-1 | TRBV7-8
ASTGSSYEQY | TRBJ2-7 | TRBV5-1
ASFSTGTHEQY | TRBJ2-7 | TRBV6-1
ASSFGQTPGLSSYEQY | TRBJ2-7 | TRBV11-2
ASSYSRETLPTNYGYT | TRBJ1-2 | TRBV6-2/TRBV6-3
SATPGSSSYEQY | TRBJ2-7 | TRBV20-1
ASSWTGFEQY | TRBJ2-7 | TRBV2